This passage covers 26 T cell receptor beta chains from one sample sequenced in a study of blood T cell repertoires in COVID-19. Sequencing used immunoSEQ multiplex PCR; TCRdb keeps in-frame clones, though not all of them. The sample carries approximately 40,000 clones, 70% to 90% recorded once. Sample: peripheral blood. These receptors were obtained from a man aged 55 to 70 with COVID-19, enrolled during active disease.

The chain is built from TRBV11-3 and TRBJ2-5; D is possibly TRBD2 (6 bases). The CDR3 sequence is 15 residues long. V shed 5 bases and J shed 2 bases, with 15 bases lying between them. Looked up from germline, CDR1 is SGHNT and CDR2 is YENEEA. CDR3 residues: CASSRESGLQETQYF. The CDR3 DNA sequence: TGTGCCAGCAGCCGTGAGAGCGGGTTACAAGAGACCCAGTACTTC.

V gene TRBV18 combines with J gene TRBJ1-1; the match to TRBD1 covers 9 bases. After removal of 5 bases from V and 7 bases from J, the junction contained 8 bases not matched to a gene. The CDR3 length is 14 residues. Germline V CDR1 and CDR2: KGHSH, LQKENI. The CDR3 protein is CASSGTGRTVEAFF. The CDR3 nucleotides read TGTGCCAGCTCAGGGACAGGGAGAACAGTTGAAGCTTTCTTT.

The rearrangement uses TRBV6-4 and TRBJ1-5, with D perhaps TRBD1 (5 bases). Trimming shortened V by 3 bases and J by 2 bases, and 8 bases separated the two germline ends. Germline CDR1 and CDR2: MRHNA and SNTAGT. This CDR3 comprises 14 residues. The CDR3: CASSEGGGNQPQHF. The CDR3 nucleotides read TGTGCCAGCAGTGAAGGAGGGGGCAATCAGCCCCAGCATTTT.

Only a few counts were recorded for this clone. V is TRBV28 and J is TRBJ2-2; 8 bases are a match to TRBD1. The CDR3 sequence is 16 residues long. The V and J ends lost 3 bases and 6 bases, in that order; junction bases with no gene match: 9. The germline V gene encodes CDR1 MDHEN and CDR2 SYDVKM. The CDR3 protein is CASSFYPTGEAGELFF. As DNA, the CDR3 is TGTGCCAGCAGTTTCTACCCGACAGGGGAGGCCGGGGAGCTGTTTTTT.

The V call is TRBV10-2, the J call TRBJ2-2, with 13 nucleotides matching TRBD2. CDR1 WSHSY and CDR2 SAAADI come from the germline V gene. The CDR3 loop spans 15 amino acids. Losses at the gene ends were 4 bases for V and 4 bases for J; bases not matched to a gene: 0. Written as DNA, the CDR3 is TGCGCCAGCAGTGGACTAGCGGGAGGCACCGGGGAGCTGTTTTTT. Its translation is CASSGLAGGTGELFF.

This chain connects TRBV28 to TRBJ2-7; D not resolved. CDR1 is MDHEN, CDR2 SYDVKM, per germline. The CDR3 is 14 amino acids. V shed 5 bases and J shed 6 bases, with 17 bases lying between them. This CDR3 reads CASSNEYAPFEQYF. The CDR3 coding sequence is TGTGCCAGCAGTAATGAGTATGCCCCATTCGAGCAGTACTTC.

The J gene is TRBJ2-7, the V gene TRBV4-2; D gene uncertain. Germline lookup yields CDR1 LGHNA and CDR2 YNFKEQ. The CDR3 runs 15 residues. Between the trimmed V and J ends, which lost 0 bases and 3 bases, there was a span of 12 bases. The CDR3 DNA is TGTGCCAGCAGCCAAGATCGAGCCAATAGCTACGAGCAGTACTTC. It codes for CASSQDRANSYEQYF.

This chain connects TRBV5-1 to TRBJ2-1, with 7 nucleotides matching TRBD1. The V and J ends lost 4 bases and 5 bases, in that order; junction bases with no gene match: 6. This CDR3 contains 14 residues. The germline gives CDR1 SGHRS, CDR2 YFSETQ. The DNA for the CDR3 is TGCGCCAGCAGCCGAGGGACAGAGCACAATGAGCAGTTCTTC. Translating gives CASSRGTEHNEQFF.

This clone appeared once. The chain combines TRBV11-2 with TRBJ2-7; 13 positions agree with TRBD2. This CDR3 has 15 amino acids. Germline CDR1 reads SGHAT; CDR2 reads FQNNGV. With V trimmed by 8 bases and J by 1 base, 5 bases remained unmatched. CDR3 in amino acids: CASSLAGGSSYEQYF. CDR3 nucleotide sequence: TGTGCCAGCTCACTAGCGGGAGGGTCATCCTACGAGCAGTACTTC.

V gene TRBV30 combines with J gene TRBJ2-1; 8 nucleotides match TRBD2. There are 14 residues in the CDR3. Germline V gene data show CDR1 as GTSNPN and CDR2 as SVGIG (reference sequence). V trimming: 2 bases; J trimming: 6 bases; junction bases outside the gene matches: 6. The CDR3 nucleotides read TGTGCCTGGAGTTCAAGCGGGAGTCCCAATGAGCAGTTCTTC. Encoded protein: CAWSSSGSPNEQFF.

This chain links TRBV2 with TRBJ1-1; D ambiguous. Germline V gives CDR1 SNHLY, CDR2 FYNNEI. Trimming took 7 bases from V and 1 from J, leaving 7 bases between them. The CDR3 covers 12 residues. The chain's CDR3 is CASIEGNTEAFF. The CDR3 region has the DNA TGTGCCAGCATAGAGGGGAACACTGAAGCTTTCTTT.

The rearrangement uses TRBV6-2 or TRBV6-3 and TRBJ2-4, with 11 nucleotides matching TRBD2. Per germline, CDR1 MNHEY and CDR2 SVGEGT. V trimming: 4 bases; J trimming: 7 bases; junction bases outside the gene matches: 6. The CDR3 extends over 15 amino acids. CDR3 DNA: TGTGCCAGCAGTTTCCTAGCGGGAGGTAATAACATTCAGTACTTC. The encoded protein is CASSFLAGGNNIQYF.

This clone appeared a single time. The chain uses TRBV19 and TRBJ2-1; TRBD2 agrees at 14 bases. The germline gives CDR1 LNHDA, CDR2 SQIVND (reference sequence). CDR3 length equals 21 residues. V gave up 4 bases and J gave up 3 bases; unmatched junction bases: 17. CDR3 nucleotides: TGTGCCAGTAGTAAGATTGCCGCCGGGACTAGCGGGAGTATTGGCTACAATGAGCAGTTCTTC. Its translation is CASSKIAAGTSGSIGYNEQFF.

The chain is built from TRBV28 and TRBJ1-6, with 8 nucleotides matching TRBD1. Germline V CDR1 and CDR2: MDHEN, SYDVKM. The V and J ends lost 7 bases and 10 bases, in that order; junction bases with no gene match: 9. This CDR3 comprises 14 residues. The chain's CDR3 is CASTQGRGLSPLHF. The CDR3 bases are TGTGCCAGCACCCAGGGCAGGGGGCTGTCACCCCTCCACTTT.

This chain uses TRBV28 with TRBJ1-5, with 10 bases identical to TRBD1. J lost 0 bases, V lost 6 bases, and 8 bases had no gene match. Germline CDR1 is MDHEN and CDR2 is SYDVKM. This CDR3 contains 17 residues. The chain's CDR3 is CASRTTGQGLSNQPQHF. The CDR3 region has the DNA TGTGCCAGCAGGACCACGGGACAGGGGCTTAGCAATCAGCCCCAGCATTTT.

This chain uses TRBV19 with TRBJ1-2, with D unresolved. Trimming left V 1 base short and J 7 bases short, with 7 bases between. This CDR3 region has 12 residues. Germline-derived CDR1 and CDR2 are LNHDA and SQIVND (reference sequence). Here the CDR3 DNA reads TGTGCCAGTAGTATAGGGGCTGCTGGCTACACCTTC. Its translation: CASSIGAAGYTF.

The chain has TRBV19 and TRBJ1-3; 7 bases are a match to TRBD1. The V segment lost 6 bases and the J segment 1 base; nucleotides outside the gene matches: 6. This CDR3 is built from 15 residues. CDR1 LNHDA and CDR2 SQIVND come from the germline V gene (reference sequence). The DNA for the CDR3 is TGTGCCAGTAGAGCCGACAGGGCTTCTGGAAACACCATATATTTT. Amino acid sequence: CASRADRASGNTIYF.

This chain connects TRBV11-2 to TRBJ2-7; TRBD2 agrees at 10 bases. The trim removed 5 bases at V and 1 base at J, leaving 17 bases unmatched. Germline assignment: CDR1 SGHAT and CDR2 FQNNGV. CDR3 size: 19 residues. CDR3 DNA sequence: TGTGCCAGCAGCCCCCGCTCTAGCGGGAGTATTCTCATATCCTACGAGCAGTACTTC. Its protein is CASSPRSSGSILISYEQYF.

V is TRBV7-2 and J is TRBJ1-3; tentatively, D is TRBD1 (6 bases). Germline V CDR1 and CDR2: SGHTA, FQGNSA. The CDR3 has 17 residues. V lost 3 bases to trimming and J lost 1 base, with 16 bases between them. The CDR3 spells CASSFPQGPLSGNTIYF. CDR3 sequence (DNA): TGTGCCAGCAGCTTTCCACAGGGCCCTTTGTCTGGAAACACCATATATTTT.

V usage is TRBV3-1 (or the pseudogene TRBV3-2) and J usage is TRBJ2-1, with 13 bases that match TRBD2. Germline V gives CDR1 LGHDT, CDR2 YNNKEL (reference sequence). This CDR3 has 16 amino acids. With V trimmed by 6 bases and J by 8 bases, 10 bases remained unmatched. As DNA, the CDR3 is TGTGCCAGCAGACCTGAACTAGCGGGAGGGCCCGATGAGCAGTTCTTC. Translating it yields CASRPELAGGPDEQFF.

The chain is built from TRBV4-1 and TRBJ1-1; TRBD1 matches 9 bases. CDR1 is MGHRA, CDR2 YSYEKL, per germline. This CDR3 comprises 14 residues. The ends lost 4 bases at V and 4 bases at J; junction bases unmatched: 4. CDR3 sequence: CASSPGQGRTEAFF. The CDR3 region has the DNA TGCGCCAGCAGCCCCGGACAGGGGCGCACTGAAGCTTTCTTT.

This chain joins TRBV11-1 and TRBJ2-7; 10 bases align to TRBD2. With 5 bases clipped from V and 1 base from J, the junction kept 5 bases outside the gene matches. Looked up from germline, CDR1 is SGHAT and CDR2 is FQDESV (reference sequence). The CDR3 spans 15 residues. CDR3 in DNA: TGTGCCAGCAGCGCCGGGACTAGCGCGTCCTACGAGCAGTACTTC. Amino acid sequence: CASSAGTSASYEQYF.

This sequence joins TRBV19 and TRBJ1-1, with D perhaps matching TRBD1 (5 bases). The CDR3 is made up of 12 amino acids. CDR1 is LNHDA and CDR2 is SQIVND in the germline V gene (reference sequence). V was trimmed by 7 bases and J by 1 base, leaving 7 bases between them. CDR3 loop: CASTDRNTEAFF. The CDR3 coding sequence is TGTGCCAGTACCGACAGGAACACTGAAGCTTTCTTT.

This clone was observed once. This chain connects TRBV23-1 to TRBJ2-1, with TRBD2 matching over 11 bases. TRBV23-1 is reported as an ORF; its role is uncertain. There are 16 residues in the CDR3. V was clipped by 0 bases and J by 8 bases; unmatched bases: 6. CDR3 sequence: CASSQSLAGVGDEQFF. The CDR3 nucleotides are TGCGCCAGCAGTCAATCACTAGCGGGAGTGGGCGATGAGCAGTTCTTC.

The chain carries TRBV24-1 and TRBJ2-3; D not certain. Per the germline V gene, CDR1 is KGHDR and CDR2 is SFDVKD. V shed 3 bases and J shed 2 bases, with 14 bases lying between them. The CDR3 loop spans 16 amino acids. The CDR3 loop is CATSDTQKRYTDTQYF. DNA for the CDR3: TGTGCCACCAGTGATACTCAAAAGCGCTACACAGATACGCAGTATTTT.

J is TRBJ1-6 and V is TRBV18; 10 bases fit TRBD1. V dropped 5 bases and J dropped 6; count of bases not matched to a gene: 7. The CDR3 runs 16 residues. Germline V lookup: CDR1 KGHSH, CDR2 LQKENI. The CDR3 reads CASSSGQGLANSPLHF. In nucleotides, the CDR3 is TGTGCCAGCTCATCGGGACAGGGGTTAGCTAATTCACCCCTCCACTTT.